Below, 18 T cell receptor beta chains from the same sample are listed, as sequenced in a study of regulatory T cells in long-lasting Graves disease. Time point specified: persistent/refractory GD, antithyroid drugs over 5 years with positive TRAb. Extracted RNA from PBMCs served as the source of the TCR library. Researchers made TCR beta libraries by using iRepertoire HTBI primers and running Arm-PCR on CDR3 regions. TCRdb re-called the multiplex PCR reads through MiXCR, storing one row per CDR3 protein. The sample lists about 470,000 distinct CDR3 sequences; less than 25% were seen once. Sample: peripheral blood mononuclear cells (PBMCs), taken when the disease was refractory, from a patient treated with antithyroid drugs. The receptors originated from a female donor with Graves disease.

A word on this clonotype: With a much larger clone just one base away, this may be a read error. The chain has TRBV28 and TRBJ2-5; TRBD2 aligns across 11 bases. The CDR3 covers 19 residues. Losses at the gene ends were 6 bases for V and 5 bases for J; bases not matched to a gene: 20. The germline gives CDR1 MDHEN, CDR2 SYDVKM. The CDR3 DNA is TGTGCCAGCAGCCCGCCGGACAGTCCCCCTACTAGCGGGAGTGAGACCCAGTACTTC. Translated: CASSPPDSPPTSGSETQYF.

This clonotype turned up a few times. The chain couples TRBV4-2 to TRBJ1-5, with 9 nucleotides matching TRBD1. Germline-derived CDR1 and CDR2 are LGHNA and YNFKEQ. Trimming cost V 4 bases and J 1 base; bases outside gene matches: 11. The CDR3 is made up of 18 amino acids. The CDR3 DNA follows: TGTGCCAGCAGCCGATCCGGGACAGGGATTGGGAGCAATCAGCCCCAGCATTTT. Its protein product is CASSRSGTGIGSNQPQHF.

At least ten counts were recorded for this clonotype. This chain uses TRBV28 with TRBJ2-7, with 8 bases fitting TRBD2. Trimming took 7 bases from V and 3 from J; bases not matched to a gene: 8. This CDR3 is built from 14 residues. Germline CDR1 reads MDHEN; CDR2 reads SYDVKM. In DNA form, the CDR3 reads TGTGCCAGCACCCTCCGCGGGAGGCTCTACGAGCAGTACTTC. It codes for CASTLRGRLYEQYF.

This clonotype was recorded at least ten times. J is TRBJ2-7 and V is TRBV28, with D unclear. This CDR3 has 13 amino acids. The ends were cut back, 7 bases at V and 2 bases at J, with 12 bases in the middle. From germline, CDR1 is MDHEN and CDR2 SYDVKM. DNA of the CDR3: TGTGCCAGCAAAAGGCCCCTCGCCTACGAGCAGTACTTC. Its protein product is CASKRPLAYEQYF. The complete variable domain, with remaining parts taken from reference TRBV28 and TRBJ2-7, reads DVKVTQSSRYLVKRTGEKVFLECVQDMDHENMFWYRQDPGLGLRLIYFSYDVKMKEKGDIPEGYSVSREKKERFSLILESASTNQTSMYLCASKRPLAYEQYFGPGTRLTVT.

The V call is TRBV6-9, the J call TRBJ1-1; no clear D. The CDR3 length is 13 residues. CDR1 is MNHGY and CDR2 is SVAAGI in the germline V gene. Trimming removed 3 bases at V and 5 bases at J, with 10 bases between. This CDR3 reads CASSYSPETEAFF. In nucleotides, the CDR3 is TGTGCCAGCAGTTACTCCCCCGAAACTGAAGCTTTCTTT.

The chain uses TRBV7-9 and TRBJ2-2; 8 bases are a match to TRBD1. CDR3 length: 15 residues. Per germline, CDR1 SEHNR and CDR2 FQNEAQ (reference sequence). V shed 5 bases, J shed 7 bases, and the junction held 9 bases outside the gene matches. CDR3 amino acids: CASSTTGTGYGELFF. CDR3 nucleotide sequence: TGTGCCAGCAGCACAACCGGGACAGGTTACGGGGAGCTGTTTTTT.

Comment on this clonotype: This clone may be a read error of a much larger clone one base away. V and J are TRBV12-3 or TRBV12-4 and TRBJ1-2; no clear D. V lost 8 bases to trimming and J lost 8 bases, with 12 bases between them. The CDR3 length is 11 residues. The DNA of the CDR3 is TGTGCCAGCTCGACATGGATCGGCTACACCTTC. It codes for CASSTWIGYTF.

This clonotype was observed a handful of times. The chain has TRBV24-1 and TRBJ1-2; maybe TRBD1 (6 bases). This CDR3 contains 13 residues. The V and J ends lost 4 bases and 4 bases respectively, with 9 bases between them. Germline V gene sequence: CDR1 KGHDR, CDR2 SFDVKD. CDR3 amino acids: CATSENRAYGYTF. CDR3 DNA sequence: TGTGCCACCAGTGAAAACAGGGCCTATGGCTACACCTTC.

This clonotype was seen more than once but under ten times. The genes are TRBV7-2 and TRBJ2-5, with TRBD2 matching 11 bases. The CDR3 sequence is 16 residues long. V dropped 4 bases and J dropped 3; count of bases not matched to a gene: 7. The V gene's germline CDR1 is SGHTA and CDR2 FQGNSA. CDR3 sequence: CASSSLLAGGKETQYF. The CDR3 DNA reads as TGTGCCAGCAGCTCCTTATTAGCGGGAGGGAAAGAGACCCAGTACTTC.

This clonotype has only a few counts. The chain links TRBV29-1 to TRBJ2-2; 10 nucleotides agree with TRBD2. This CDR3 region has 14 residues. CDR1 and CDR2 from the germline V gene are SQVTM and ANQGSEA. With V trimmed by 5 bases and J by 3 bases, 3 bases remained unmatched. CDR3 protein: CSVTSGTHTGELFF. CDR3 DNA sequence: TGCAGCGTTACTAGCGGGACCCACACCGGGGAGCTGTTTTTT.

This clonotype was detected ten times or more. The rearrangement links TRBV7-9 to TRBJ2-7; no reliable D call. The ends were cut back, 5 bases at V and 1 base at J, with 9 bases in the middle. Germline CDR1 and CDR2: SEHNR and FQNEAQ (reference sequence). The CDR3 spans 13 residues. CDR3 sequence (DNA): TGTGCCAGCAGCCTCCCACCTTCCTACGAGCAGTACTTC. Its translation is CASSLPPSYEQYF.

Only a few counts were recorded for this clonotype. CDR3 residues: CASSLTGTGEFQPQHF. CDR3 DNA: TGTGCCAGCAGTTTAACCGGGACAGGGGAGTTCCAGCCCCAGCATTTT. The rearrangement uses TRBV27 and TRBJ1-5, with 10 bases aligning to TRBD1. Looked up from germline, CDR1 is MNHEY and CDR2 is SMNVEV (reference sequence). This CDR3 has 16 residues. V was pared by 2 bases and J by 7 bases, with 8 bases of the junction left unmatched.

V usage is TRBV29-1 and J usage is TRBJ2-5; the D is unclear. The end of the DNA is better explained by TRBJ2-1, so the J call may be wrong. The germline V gene encodes CDR1 SQVTM and CDR2 ANQGSEA. The CDR3 extends over 11 amino acids. In nucleotides, the CDR3 is TGCAGCGTTGTCCTTTTGAATGAGCAGTTCTTC. Protein sequence: CSVVLLNEQFF.

In this sample, this clonotype turned up a few times. V gene TRBV7-8 combines with J gene TRBJ2-2; 7 nucleotides line up with TRBD2. The germline V gene encodes CDR1 SGHVS and CDR2 FQNEAQ. The CDR3 length is 16 residues. J gave up 2 bases and V 5 bases, and 8 bases lay outside the gene matches. The DNA of the CDR3 is TGTGCCAGCAGCGCCGGGCGGGAGCTAAACACCGGGGAGCTGTTTTTT. Its protein product is CASSAGRELNTGELFF.

CDR3 protein: CASSPRLGNTIYF. In DNA form, the CDR3 reads TGTGCCAGCAGCCCCCGACTTGGAAACACCATATATTTT. The chain has TRBV9 and TRBJ1-3, with D unresolved. This CDR3 comprises 13 residues. The germline V gene has CDR1 SGDLS and CDR2 YYNGEE. Trimming pared 4 bases from V and 3 bases from J, leaving 8 bases between.

This clonotype was observed many times. The V and J genes are TRBV27 and TRBJ2-5, with D uncertain. Trimming shortened V by 5 bases and J by 5 bases, and 12 bases separated the two germline ends. In germline, CDR1 is MNHEY, CDR2 SMNVEV (reference sequence). CDR3 length: 13 residues. CDR3 nucleotide sequence: TGTGCCAGCAGTCTCTTTTCGAGGGAGACCCAGTACTTC. Amino acids: CASSLFSRETQYF.

The genes are TRBV6-2 or TRBV6-3 and TRBJ2-7; 7 bases are shared with TRBD2. Trimming took 2 bases from V and 2 from J; bases not matched to a gene: 9. The CDR3 consists of 16 residues. CDR1 is MNHEY, CDR2 SVGEGT, per germline. In DNA, the CDR3 is TGTGCCAGCAGTTACGGTGGGCTAGCGGAAACCTACGAGCAGTACTTC. Translated, it gives CASSYGGLAETYEQYF.

The chain joins TRBV18 to TRBJ2-7; no firm D call. CDR3 length equals 15 residues. CDR1 is KGHSH and CDR2 is LQKENI in the germline V gene. The V end lost 3 bases, the J end lost 0 bases, and 12 bases lay between the germline ends. The CDR3, as DNA: TGTGCCAGCTCACCCAGACGGACCTTCTCCTACGAGCAGTACTTC. This encodes CASSPRRTFSYEQYF.